These T cell receptor beta chains were read from a single sample in a study of T cells in Graves' hyperthyroidism and ophthalmopathy. Each CDR3 protein gets one entry after TCRdb re-called the multiplex PCR reads with MiXCR. The top ten hold roughly 33% of the sample, which has more than 350,000 distinct CDR3 sequences, just under 15% seen once. Sequencing was done on a sample of blood. The receptors were gathered from a woman aged 25 to 39 with Graves' hyperthyroidism. Each CDR3 is given with its conserved first and last residue. The order of the fields is V gene, D gene, J gene, clone size, CDR3 protein, CDR3 DNA. D genes are given only for firm matches. Clone size is shown for a subset of rows, as once, few, many or a class of expanded clone.

TRBV7-9	-	TRBJ2-1	-	CASSLAGYPYNEQFF	TGTGCCAGCAGCTTAGCGGGGTACCCCTACAATGAGCAGTTCTTC
TRBV6-6	-	TRBJ1-5	many	CASSYSRRREYSNQPQHF	TGTGCCAGCAGTTACTCAAGAAGGAGGGAGTATAGCAATCAGCCCCAGCATTTT
TRBV28	TRBD2	TRBJ2-1	many	CASSPPRGGREFNEQFF	TGTGCCAGCAGTCCGCCGCGGGGGGGGCGGGAGTTCAATGAGCAGTTCTTC
TRBV28	-	TRBJ1-2	many	CASSLRGPNYGYTF	TGTGCCAGCAGCCTCAGGGGCCCTAACTATGGCTACACCTTC
TRBV12-3/TRBV12-4	-	TRBJ1-2	many	CASSYEFWYGYTF	TGTGCCAGCAGTTACGAATTTTGGTATGGCTACACCTTC
TRBV6-2/TRBV6-3	TRBD1	TRBJ1-4	-	CASRPSGGMAEKLFF	TGTGCCAGCAGGCCCTCAGGGGGTATGGCTGAAAAACTGTTTTTT
TRBV10-3	-	TRBJ2-1	few	CAISDPGGWSYNEQFF	TGTGCCATCAGTGACCCTGGGGGGTGGTCCTACAATGAGCAGTTCTTC
TRBV28	TRBD1	TRBJ1-2	many	CASIRQGAYGYTF	TGTGCCAGCATTCGACAGGGGGCGTATGGCTACACCTTC
TRBV2	TRBD2	TRBJ2-1	few	CASSEAGNSGRAYGYNEQFF	TGTGCCAGCAGTGAAGCGGGTAATAGCGGGAGGGCCTACGGCTACAATGAGCAGTTCTTC
TRBV12-3/TRBV12-4	-	TRBJ2-1	many	CASTLRELGYNEQFF	TGTGCCAGCACCCTACGGGAGTTGGGCTACAATGAGCAGTTCTTC
TRBV20-1	TRBD2	TRBJ2-3	-	CSALGGSSTDTQYF	TGCAGTGCCTTGGGCGGGAGTAGCACAGATACGCAGTATTTT
TRBV3-1	TRBD1	TRBJ2-7	many	CASSPGTGLSYEQYF	TGTGCCAGCAGCCCCGGGACAGGGCTTTCCTACGAGCAGTACTTC
TRBV28	-	TRBJ1-4	many	CASSSGQFPTNEKLFF	TGTGCCAGCAGTTCGGGACAATTCCCAACTAATGAAAAACTGTTTTTT
TRBV28	-	TRBJ2-2	once	CASSFLSDNTGELFF	TGTGCCAGCAGTTTTCTGAGCGACAACACCGGGGAGCTGTTTTTT
TRBV15	-	TRBJ2-7	few	CATSSRPSMSPYEQYF	TGTGCCACCAGCAGTAGGCCAAGCATGTCCCCCTACGAGCAGTACTTC
TRBV5-4	-	TRBJ2-7	-	CASSLEGGQGAYEQYF	TGTGCCAGCAGCTTGGAAGGAGGGCAGGGCGCCTACGAGCAGTACTTC
TRBV11-2	-	TRBJ1-4	many	CASSLDPRIEKLFF	TGTGCCAGCAGCTTAGATCCGCGGATTGAAAAACTGTTTTTT
TRBV6-1	-	TRBJ2-3	many	CASGDTQYF	TGTGCCAGTGGGGATACGCAGTATTTT
TRBV2	TRBD2	TRBJ2-7	many	CASSLGTSGYSEQYF	TGTGCCAGCAGTCTAGGGACTAGCGGTTATTCCGAGCAGTACTTC
TRBV28	TRBD2	TRBJ2-7	many	CATRLAIPYSYEQYF	TGTGCCACGAGACTAGCGATCCCTTACTCCTACGAGCAGTACTTC
TRBV28	-	TRBJ1-2	-	CASSPLRGYYTF	TGTGCCAGCAGTCCCCTACGGGGATACTACACCTTC
TRBV19	-	TRBJ1-1	few	CASSTHLGLNTEAFF	TGTGCCAGTAGTACTCACCTCGGATTGAACACTGAAGCTTTCTTT
TRBV6-2/TRBV6-3	-	TRBJ2-1	-	CASSYPTGTRGYNEQFF	TGTGCCAGCAGTTACCCTACCGGGACAAGGGGCTACAATGAGCAGTTCTTC
TRBV6-1	TRBD1	TRBJ2-1	-	CASSWDRAGYNEQFF	TGTGCCAGCAGTTGGGACAGGGCCGGCTACAATGAGCAGTTCTTC
TRBV5-5	-	TRBJ2-1	many	CASSTRAGLSYNEQFF	TGTGCCAGCAGCACTCGTGCCGGGCTCTCCTACAATGAGCAGTTCTTC
TRBV13	TRBD2	TRBJ2-4	many	CASSHGLALNIQYF	TGTGCCAGCAGCCACGGACTAGCTTTGAACATTCAGTACTTC
TRBV18	-	TRBJ2-7	many	CASSPGAPDILEQYF	TGTGCCAGCTCCCCTGGGGCACCGGATATTCTTGAGCAGTACTTC
TRBV24-1	TRBD2	TRBJ2-3	few	CATSDTSSGRTTDTQYF	TGTGCCACCAGTGATACCTCTAGCGGGAGAACTACAGATACGCAGTATTTT
TRBV28	TRBD2	TRBJ2-2	few	CASTRSGRRTGELFF	TGTGCCAGCACCCGTAGCGGGAGAAGAACCGGGGAGCTGTTTTTT
TRBV5-1	-	TRBJ2-7	-	CASSLESPTGEQYF	TGCGCCAGCAGCTTGGAAAGCCCAACAGGCGAGCAGTACTTC